This TCR beta chain was recorded in a study of beta chain features in type 1 diabetes. V was pared by 4 bases and J by 7 bases, with 5 bases of the junction left unmatched. The CDR3 totals 14 residues. CDR1 is KGHSH, CDR2 LQKENI, per germline. Expressed TCRB transcripts were sequenced because the entire RNA isolate underwent reverse transcription. Produced via immunoSEQ multiplex PCR; TCRdb's table is partial and in-frame only. The repertoire includes 810,000 or so clones, roughly a sixth of them detected once, and 0.023% sits in the top ten. The clonotype was recovered from a woman aged 18-29 years in good health. Sequencing was carried out using naive CD4+ T cells from blood. This chain connects TRBV18 to TRBJ1-2; 11 bases match TRBD1. The chain's CDR3 is CASSRTGGLSGYTF. CDR3 nucleotides: TGTGCCAGCTCACGGACAGGGGGCTTAAGTGGCTACACCTTC. The full variable domain, its missing parts supplied by reference TRBV18 and TRBJ1-2, is NAGVMQNPRHLVRRRGQEARLRCSPMKGHSHVYWYRQLPEEGLKFMVYLQKENIIDESGMPKERFSAEFPKEGPSILRIQQVVRGDSAAYFCASSRTGGLSGYTFGSGTRLTVV.